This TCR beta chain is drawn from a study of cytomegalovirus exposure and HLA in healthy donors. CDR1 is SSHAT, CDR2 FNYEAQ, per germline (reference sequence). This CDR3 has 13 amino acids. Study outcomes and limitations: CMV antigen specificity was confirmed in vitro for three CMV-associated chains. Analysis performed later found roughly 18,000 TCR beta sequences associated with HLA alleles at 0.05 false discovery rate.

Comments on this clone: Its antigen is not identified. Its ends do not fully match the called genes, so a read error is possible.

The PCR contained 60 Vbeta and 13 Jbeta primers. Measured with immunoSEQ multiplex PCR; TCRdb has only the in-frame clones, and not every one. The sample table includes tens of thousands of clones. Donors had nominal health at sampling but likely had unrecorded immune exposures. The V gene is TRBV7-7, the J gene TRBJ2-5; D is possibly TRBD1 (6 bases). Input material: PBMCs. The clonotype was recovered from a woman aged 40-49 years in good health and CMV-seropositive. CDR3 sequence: CASSSRGTETQYF. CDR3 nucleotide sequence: TGTGCTAGCAGCTCAAGGGGGACAGAGACCCAGTACTTC.